This T cell receptor (beta chain) was identified during a study of T cell responses to AZD1222 COVID-19 vaccine. Study-level findings and limits: Mostly white British, mostly female donors; authors suggested clonal diversity may be underestimated. Only a handful of AZD1222 recipients, roughly six in all, had baseline seropositivity.

A word on this clone: Its cognate antigen is unknown.

V dropped 6 bases and J dropped 8 bases, with 14 bases sitting between them. There are 13 residues in the CDR3. The germline gives CDR1 SNHLY, CDR2 FYNNEI. Sequencing was performed with immunoSEQ multiplex PCR; in TCRdb, only in-frame clones are kept and a portion is missing. This repertoire shows some 200,000 clones, more than 70% found once; its top ten account for about 24%. Pooled together were second doses at about 4 or about 12 weeks. V usage is TRBV2 and J usage is TRBJ2-1, with no clear D. The receptor's source is an adult who received the AZD1222 COVID-19 vaccine. Specimen: peripheral blood, collected 28 days after the second AZD1222 dose. CDR3 nucleotides: TGTGCCAGCAGAGGAGACCAAAAGGATGAGCAGTTCTTC. Protein: CASRGDQKDEQFF.